This TCR beta chain was identified in a study of blood T cell repertoires in COVID-19. Study overall: Samples representing acute and convalescent COVID-19 were sourced from the United States, Italy and Spain. The cDNA or gDNA used as material had been derived from T cells, B-cell-depleted T cells, or PBMCs.

How the authors handled the data: Amplification of reference gene primers provided the estimated nucleated cell counts. The table came from immunoSEQ multiplex PCR; TCRdb's copy has only in-frame clones and leaves some out. That table is the source of V, J and clone size, and D and trimming were worked out from the DNA. The sample consists of fewer than 250,000 clones, 70% to 90% of them appearing once. Trimming took 1 base from V and 4 from J, leaving 7 bases between them. Germline CDR1 GTSNPN, CDR2 SVGIG (reference sequence). This CDR3 is built from 13 residues. Followed over time, Seattle patients had been enrolled while infection was active.

What was sequenced was peripheral blood. The J gene is TRBJ1-4, the V gene TRBV30, with TRBD1 as a possible D gene (6 bases). The sequence was collected from a man in his fifties with COVID-19, enrolled during active disease. The CDR3 region has the DNA TGTGCCTGGAGTGAGGGGGATAATGAAAAACTGTTTTTT. Its protein product is CAWSEGDNEKLFF.